This TCR beta chain originates from a study of blood T cell repertoires in COVID-19. Study background: Samples came from the United States, Italy and Spain, spanning acute and convalescent COVID-19.

Assay: immunoSEQ multiplex PCR; the TCRdb copy retains only in-frame clones and omits some. The table includes 200,000 to 250,000 clones, 86% detected once. The CDR3 loop spans 15 amino acids. The germline V gene encodes CDR1 LGHDT and CDR2 YNNKEL (reference sequence). V lost 4 bases and J lost 2, with 12 bases in between. V usage is TRBV3-1 (or the pseudogene TRBV3-2) and J usage is TRBJ2-4; D is ambiguous. The TCR sequence derives from a woman aged 45-65 years with COVID-19, enrolled during active disease. The source material was peripheral blood. The CDR3 DNA sequence: TGTGCCAGCAGCCCCATTCCCAGTCCCAAAAACATTCAGTACTTC. Its protein is CASSPIPSPKNIQYF.